The source of this T cell receptor beta chain is a study of T cell responses to AZD1222 COVID-19 vaccine. Findings and caveats of the study: Following two doses of AZD1222, Spike-specific TCR breadth and depth rose.

The analysis combined second doses at about 4 or about 12 weeks. As concerns this clone: The antigen remains undetermined.

The data were produced by immunoSEQ multiplex PCR, yet TCRdb's version contains in-frame clones alone and is incomplete. Counted here are about 78,000 clones, 90% occurring once; the ten biggest clones make up more than 1.2%. The sequence was collected from an adult who received the AZD1222 COVID-19 vaccine. The sequencing here drew on peripheral blood, taken 28 days after the second AZD1222 dose.

CDR3 coding DNA: TGTGCCAGCAGCTTGGCCGACCTCGGGGGCACCGGGGAGCTGTTTTTT. It yields the protein CASSLADLGGTGELFF. This rearrangement joins TRBV5-4 to TRBJ2-2; possibly TRBD2 for D (6 bases). The CDR3 totals 16 residues. Germline V gene lookup returns CDR1 SGHNT and CDR2 YYREEE (reference sequence). Trimming shortened V by 0 bases and J by 4 bases, and 13 bases separated the two germline ends.